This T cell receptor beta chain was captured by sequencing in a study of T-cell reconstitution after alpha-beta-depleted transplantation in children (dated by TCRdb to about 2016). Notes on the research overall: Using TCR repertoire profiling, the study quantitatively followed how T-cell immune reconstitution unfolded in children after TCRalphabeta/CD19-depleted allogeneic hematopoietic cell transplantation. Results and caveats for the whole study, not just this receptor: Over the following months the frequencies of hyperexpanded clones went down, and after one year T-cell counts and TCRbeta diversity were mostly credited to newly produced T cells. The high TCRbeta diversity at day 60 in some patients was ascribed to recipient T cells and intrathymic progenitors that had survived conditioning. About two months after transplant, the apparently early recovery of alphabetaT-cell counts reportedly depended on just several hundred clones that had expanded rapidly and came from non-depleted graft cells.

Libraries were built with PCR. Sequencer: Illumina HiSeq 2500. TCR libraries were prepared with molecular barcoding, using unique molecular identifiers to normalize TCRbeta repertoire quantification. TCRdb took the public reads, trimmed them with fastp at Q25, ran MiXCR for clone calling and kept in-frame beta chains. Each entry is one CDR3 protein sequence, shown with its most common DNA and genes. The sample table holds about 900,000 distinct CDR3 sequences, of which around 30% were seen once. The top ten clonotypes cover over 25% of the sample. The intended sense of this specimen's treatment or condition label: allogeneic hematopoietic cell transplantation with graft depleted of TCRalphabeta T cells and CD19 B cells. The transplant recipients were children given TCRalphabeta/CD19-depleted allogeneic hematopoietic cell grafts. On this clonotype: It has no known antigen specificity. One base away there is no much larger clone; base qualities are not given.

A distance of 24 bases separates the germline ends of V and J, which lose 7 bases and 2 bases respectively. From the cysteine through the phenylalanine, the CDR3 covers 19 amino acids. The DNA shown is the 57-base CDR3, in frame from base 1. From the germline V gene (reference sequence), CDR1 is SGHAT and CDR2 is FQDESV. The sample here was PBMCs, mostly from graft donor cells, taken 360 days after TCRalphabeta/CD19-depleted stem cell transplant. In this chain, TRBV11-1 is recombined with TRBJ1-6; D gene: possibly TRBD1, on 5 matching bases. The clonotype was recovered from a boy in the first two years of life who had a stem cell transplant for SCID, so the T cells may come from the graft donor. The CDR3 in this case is CASTMGTGTQNTYNSPLHF. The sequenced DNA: TGTGCCAGCACCATGGGGACCGGGACTCAGAACACCTATAATTCACCCCTCCACTTT.